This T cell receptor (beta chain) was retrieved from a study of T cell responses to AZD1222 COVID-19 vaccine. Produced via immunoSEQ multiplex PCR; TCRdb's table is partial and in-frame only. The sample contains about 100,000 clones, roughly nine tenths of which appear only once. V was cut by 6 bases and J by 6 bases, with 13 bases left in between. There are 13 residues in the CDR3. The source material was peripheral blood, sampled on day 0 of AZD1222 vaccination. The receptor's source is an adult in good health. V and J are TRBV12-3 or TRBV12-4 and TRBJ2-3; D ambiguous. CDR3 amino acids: CASSSLEDDTQYF. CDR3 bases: TGTGCCAGCAGCTCACTTGAGGACGATACGCAGTATTTT.